This TCR beta chain was recovered during a study of spatial heterogeneity in lung cancer. Every TCR cDNA molecule bore its own unique molecular identifier. MiXCR, applied by TCRdb to the 5' RACE reads, yields one record per CDR3 protein. The data show around 87,000 distinct CDR3 sequences, 12% seen once. A few counts support this clonotype. Time point meaning: sample taken at primary tumor resection. The donor group consisted of over 55 patients who had untreated, early-stage non-small cell lung cancer. Whole RNA from tumor, nontumor lung or frozen PBMC was sequenced unsorted. The V segment lost 4 bases and the J segment 2 bases; nucleotides outside the gene matches: 6. Germline V lookup: CDR1 MNHNS, CDR2 SASEGT. This CDR3 has 15 amino acids.

This TCR was sampled from a male donor with early-stage non-small cell lung cancer. This chain uses TRBV6-1 with TRBJ2-7; TRBD1 aligns across 9 bases. The sample consisted of PBMCs, taken at surgery. The CDR3 loop reads CASSATGQGPYEQYF. CDR3 nucleotides: TGTGCCAGCAGTGCCACGGGACAGGGCCCCTACGAGCAGTACTTC.